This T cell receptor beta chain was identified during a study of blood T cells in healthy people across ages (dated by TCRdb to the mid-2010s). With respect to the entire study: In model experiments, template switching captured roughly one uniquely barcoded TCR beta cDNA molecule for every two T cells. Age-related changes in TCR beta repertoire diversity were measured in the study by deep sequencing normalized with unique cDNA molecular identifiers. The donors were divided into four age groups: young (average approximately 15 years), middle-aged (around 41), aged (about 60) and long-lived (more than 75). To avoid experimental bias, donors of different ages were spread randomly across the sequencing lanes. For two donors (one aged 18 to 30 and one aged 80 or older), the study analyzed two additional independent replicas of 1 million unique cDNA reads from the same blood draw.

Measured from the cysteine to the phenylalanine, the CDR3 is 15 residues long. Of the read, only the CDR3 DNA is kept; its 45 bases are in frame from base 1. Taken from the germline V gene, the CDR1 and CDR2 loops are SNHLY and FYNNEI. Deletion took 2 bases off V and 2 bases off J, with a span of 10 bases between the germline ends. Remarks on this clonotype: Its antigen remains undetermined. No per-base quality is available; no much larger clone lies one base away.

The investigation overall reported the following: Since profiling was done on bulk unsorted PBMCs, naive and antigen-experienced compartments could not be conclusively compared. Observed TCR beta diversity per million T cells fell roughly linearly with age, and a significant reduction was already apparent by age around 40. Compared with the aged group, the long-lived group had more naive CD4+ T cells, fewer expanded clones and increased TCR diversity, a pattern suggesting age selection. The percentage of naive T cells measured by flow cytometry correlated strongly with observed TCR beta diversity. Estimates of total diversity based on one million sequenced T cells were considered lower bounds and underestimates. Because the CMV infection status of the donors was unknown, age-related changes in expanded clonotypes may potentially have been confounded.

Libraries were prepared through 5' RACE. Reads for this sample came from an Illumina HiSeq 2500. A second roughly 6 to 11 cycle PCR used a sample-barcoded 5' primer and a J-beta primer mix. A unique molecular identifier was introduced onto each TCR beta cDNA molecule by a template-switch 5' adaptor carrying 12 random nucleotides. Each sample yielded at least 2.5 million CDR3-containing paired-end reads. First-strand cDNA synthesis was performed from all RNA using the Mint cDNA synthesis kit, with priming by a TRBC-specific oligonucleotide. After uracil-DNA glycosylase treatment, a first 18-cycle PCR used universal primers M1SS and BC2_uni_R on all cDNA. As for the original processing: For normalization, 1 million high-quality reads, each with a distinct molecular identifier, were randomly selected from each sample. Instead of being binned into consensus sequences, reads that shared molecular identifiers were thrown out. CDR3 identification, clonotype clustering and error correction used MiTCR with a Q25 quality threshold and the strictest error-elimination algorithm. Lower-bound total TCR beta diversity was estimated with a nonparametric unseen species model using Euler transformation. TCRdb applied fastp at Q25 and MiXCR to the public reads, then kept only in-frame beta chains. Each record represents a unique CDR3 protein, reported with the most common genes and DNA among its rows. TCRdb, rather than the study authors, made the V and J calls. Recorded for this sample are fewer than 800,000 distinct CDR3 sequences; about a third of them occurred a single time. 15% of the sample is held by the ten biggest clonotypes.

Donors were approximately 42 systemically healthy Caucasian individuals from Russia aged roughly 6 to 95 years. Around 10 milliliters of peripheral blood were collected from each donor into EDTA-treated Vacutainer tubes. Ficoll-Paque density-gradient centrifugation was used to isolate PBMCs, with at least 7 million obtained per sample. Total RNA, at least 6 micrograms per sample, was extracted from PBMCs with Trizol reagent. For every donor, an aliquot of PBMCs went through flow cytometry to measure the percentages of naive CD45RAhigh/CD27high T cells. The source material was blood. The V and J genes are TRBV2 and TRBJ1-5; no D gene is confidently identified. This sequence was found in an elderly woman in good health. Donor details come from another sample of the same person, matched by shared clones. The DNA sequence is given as TGTGCCAGCAGTGAAAAGGGCCAGCGCAATCAGCCCCAGCATTTT. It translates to CASSEKGQRNQPQHF. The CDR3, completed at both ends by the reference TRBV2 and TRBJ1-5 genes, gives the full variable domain EPEVTQTPSHQVTQMGQEVILRCVPISNHLYFYWYRQILGQKVEFLVSFYNNEISEKSEIFDDQFSVERPDGSNFTLKIRSTKLEDSAMYFCASSEKGQRNQPQHFGDGTRLSIL.